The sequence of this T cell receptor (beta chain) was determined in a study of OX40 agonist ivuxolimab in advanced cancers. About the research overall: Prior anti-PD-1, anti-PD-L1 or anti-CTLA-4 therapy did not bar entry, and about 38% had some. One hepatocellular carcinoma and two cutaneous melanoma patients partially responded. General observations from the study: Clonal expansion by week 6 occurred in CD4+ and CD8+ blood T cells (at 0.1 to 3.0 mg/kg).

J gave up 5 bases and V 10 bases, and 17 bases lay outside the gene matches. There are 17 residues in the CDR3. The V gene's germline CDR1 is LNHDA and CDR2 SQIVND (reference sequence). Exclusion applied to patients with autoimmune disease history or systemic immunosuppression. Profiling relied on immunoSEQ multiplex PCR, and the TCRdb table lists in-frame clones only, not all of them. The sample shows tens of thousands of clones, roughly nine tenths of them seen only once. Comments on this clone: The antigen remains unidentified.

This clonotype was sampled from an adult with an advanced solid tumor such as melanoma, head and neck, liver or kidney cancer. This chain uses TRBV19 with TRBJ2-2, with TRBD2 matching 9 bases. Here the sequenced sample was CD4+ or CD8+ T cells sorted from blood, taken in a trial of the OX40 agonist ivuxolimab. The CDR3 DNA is TGTGCCATCCGTAAGAGTATAGCGGGAGAGAAGACCGGGGAGCTGTTTTTT. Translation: CAIRKSIAGEKTGELFF.